This T cell receptor (beta chain) appears in the sequencing data of a study of radiotherapy plus CTLA-4 blockade in lung cancer. This CDR3 region has 15 residues. Using immunoSEQ multiplex PCR, the repertoire was profiled, and TCRdb retains in-frame clones only, with some absent. The table has 70,000 to 90,000 clones, about four fifths seen once. The sequence was collected from a human donor with non-small cell lung cancer who had stable disease on radiotherapy plus ipilimumab. The genes are TRBV21-1 and TRBJ2-3. TRBV21-1 is a listed pseudogene. This sample comprised peripheral blood, obtained from a patient treated with radiotherapy plus ipilimumab. The CDR3 loop reads CASSKARSTPDTQYF. The CDR3 region has the DNA TGTGCCAGCAGCAAAGCTCGGTCGACCCCAGATACGCAGTATTTT.